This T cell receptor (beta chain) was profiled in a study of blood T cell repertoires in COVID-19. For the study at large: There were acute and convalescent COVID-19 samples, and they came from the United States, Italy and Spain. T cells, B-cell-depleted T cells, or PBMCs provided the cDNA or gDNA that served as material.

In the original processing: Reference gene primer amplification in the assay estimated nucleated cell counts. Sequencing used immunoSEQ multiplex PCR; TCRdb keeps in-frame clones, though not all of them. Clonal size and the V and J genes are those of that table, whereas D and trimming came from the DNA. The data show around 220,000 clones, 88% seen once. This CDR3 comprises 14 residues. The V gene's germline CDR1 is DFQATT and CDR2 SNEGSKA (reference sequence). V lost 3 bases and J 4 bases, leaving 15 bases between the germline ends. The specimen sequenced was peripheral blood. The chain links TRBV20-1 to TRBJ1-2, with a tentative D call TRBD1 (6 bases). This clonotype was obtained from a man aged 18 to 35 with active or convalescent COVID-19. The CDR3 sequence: CSASLEGGTYGYTF. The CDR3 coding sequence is TGCAGTGCTAGTTTAGAGGGGGGGACCTATGGCTACACCTTC.